Following are 32 T cell receptor beta chains from one sample sequenced in a study of blood T cells in healthy people across ages. A second PCR of roughly 7 to 11 cycles used a sample-barcoded 5' primer and a J-beta primer mix. TCRdb re-called the 5' RACE reads with MiXCR, one entry per CDR3 protein. This table holds fewer than 750,000 distinct CDR3 sequences, roughly 48% found once. The material sequenced was blood. The receptor source for this set is an elderly man in good health.

V gene TRBV11-2 combines with J gene TRBJ2-7, with D possibly TRBD1 on 6 matching bases. The end of the DNA aligns better with TRBJ2-4, so the J call may be wrong. Looked up from germline, CDR1 is SGHAT and CDR2 is FQNNGV. This CDR3 comprises 17 residues. This CDR3 is CASTRAGLGGAKNIQYF. DNA for the CDR3: TGTGCCAGCACCCGAGCAGGGTTAGGGGGAGCCAAAAACATTCAGTACTTC.

This clonotype was seen a single time. The rearrangement joins TRBV2 to TRBJ1-4, with D unclear. This CDR3 comprises 11 residues. Looked up from germline, CDR1 is SNHLY and CDR2 is FYNNEI. With 8 bases removed from V and 7 bases from J, the gap between germline ends came to 8 bases. The CDR3 spells CASGPSEKLFF. The DNA of the CDR3 is TGTGCCAGCGGACCCTCTGAAAAACTGTTTTTT.

V gene TRBV20-1 combines with J gene TRBJ1-2; D is unresolved. CDR3 length: 12 amino acids. V was trimmed by 0 bases and J by 7 bases, leaving 9 bases between them. From germline, CDR1 is DFQATT and CDR2 SNEGSKA (reference sequence). The CDR3 sequence: CSARDDGSGYTF. The CDR3 nucleotides read TGCAGTGCTAGAGATGATGGATCTGGCTACACCTTC.

The CDR3 DNA reads as TGCAGTGCTAGTAGGAGGGCTAATGAAAAACTGTTTTTT. It yields the protein CSASRRANEKLFF. The chain is built from TRBV20-1 and TRBJ1-4, with D hard to call. Trimming took off 3 bases at V and 3 bases at J, with 8 bases between the two ends. Germline V gene data show CDR1 as DFQATT and CDR2 as SNEGSKA (reference sequence). The CDR3 runs to 13 residues.

On this clonotype: Given a much more abundant clone one base away, this may be a read error. J is TRBJ2-4 and V is TRBV6-5, with a possible D match to TRBD2 (5 bases). Trimming removed 3 bases from V and 7 bases from J, with 25 bases in between. The CDR3 runs 18 residues. The germline gives CDR1 MNHEY, CDR2 SVGAGI. The CDR3 loop is CASSYPGPGDTGWNIQYF. CDR3 in DNA: TGTGCCAGCAGTTATCCCGGGCCGGGTGATACGGGATGGAACATTCAGTACTTC.

The chain carries TRBV6-2 or TRBV6-3 and TRBJ1-5, with TRBD1 as a possible D gene (5 bases). This CDR3 is 15 amino acids long. Germline V lookup: CDR1 MNHEY, CDR2 SVGEGT. V was cut by 8 bases and J by 1 base, with 15 bases left in between. The CDR3 region has the DNA TGTGCCAGCCGGACCATGGGGGGAAGCAATCAGCCCCAGCATTTT. It yields the protein CASRTMGGSNQPQHF.

The sample holds many counts of this clonotype. The rearrangement uses TRBV7-2 and TRBJ1-6; TRBD1 is a possible D gene (5 bases). This CDR3 region has 15 residues. Trimming removed 0 bases from V and 5 bases from J, with 8 bases in between. Looked up from germline, CDR1 is SGHTA and CDR2 is FQGNSA. CDR3 coding DNA: TGTGCCAGCAGCTTAGCCCCAGGGAATAATTCACCCCTCCACTTT. Translating it yields CASSLAPGNNSPLHF.

This clonotype was seen a few times. V is TRBV4-3 and J is TRBJ2-3; 9 nucleotides align to TRBD2. V lost 2 bases and J lost 2; bases outside the gene matches: 2. CDR3 length: 15 residues. Germline assignment: CDR1 LGHNA and CDR2 YSLEER. The CDR3 here is CASSQSSGDTDTQYF. Written as DNA, the CDR3 is TGCGCCAGCAGCCAATCTAGCGGGGACACAGATACGCAGTATTTT.

Concerning this clonotype itself: A much more abundant neighbour one base away suggests this may be a read error. The chain uses TRBV29-1 and TRBJ2-1; 7 bases match TRBD1. Germline CDR1 and CDR2: SQVTM and ANQGSEA. CDR3 length: 15 amino acids. V trimming: 4 bases; J trimming: 2 bases; junction bases outside the gene matches: 8. The CDR3 reads CSVGSPGTAYNEQFF. CDR3 nucleotides: TGCAGCGTTGGGTCCCCCGGGACAGCCTACAATGAGCAGTTCTTC.

This clonotype was recorded many times. J is TRBJ2-2 and V is TRBV6-6, with 9 positions matching TRBD2. The CDR3 totals 16 residues. The germline V gene encodes CDR1 MNHNY and CDR2 SVGAGI (reference sequence). V dropped 5 bases and J dropped 6; count of bases not matched to a gene: 10. The CDR3 here is CASSALLAGGAGELFF. The CDR3 DNA reads as TGTGCCAGCAGTGCACTCCTCGCGGGGGGGGCCGGGGAGCTGTTTTTT.

Only a few counts were recorded for this clonotype. The rearrangement links TRBV7-2 to TRBJ1-2; a possible D gene is TRBD1 (6 bases). V was trimmed by 2 bases and J by 7 bases, leaving 17 bases between them. This CDR3 comprises 15 residues. Per the germline V gene, CDR1 is SGHTA and CDR2 is FQGNSA. The CDR3 DNA sequence: TGTGCCAGCAGCTTAATAGTGGGGGGGCGGGGTGGCTACACCTTC. This gives the protein CASSLIVGGRGGYTF.

This clonotype was detected ten times or more. The chain uses TRBV6-5 and TRBJ2-3; possibly TRBD1 for D (6 bases). Germline-derived CDR1 and CDR2 are MNHEY and SVGAGI. Trimming stripped 5 bases from V and 6 bases from J, with 15 bases between. CDR3 length equals 14 residues. CDR3 residues: CASSTRGRGDTQYF. The DNA for the CDR3 is TGTGCCAGCAGTACAAGGGGGAGAGGTGATACGCAGTATTTT.

This clonotype was counted only a few times. The chain couples TRBV10-2 to TRBJ2-3; 8 nucleotides align to TRBD1. The trim removed 3 bases at V and 4 bases at J, leaving 9 bases unmatched. The CDR3 covers 16 residues. The germline gives CDR1 WSHSY, CDR2 SAAADI. The CDR3 coding sequence is TGCGCCAGCAGTGAAATGGCAGGGGGCAGGGCAGATACGCAGTATTTT. It yields the protein CASSEMAGGRADTQYF.

This rearrangement joins TRBV12-3 or TRBV12-4 to TRBJ1-2; 8 positions agree with TRBD1. CDR3 length: 13 amino acids. J gave up 5 bases and V 5 bases, and 4 bases lay outside the gene matches. CDR3 sequence reads: CASSARTGYGYTF. CDR3 bases: TGTGCCAGCAGTGCCCGGACAGGGTATGGCTACACCTTC.

V and J are TRBV6-1 and TRBJ2-3; 12 bases are shared with TRBD2. Trimming at V came to 6 bases and at J to 1 base, leaving 14 bases not matched to a gene. Germline V gene data show CDR1 as MNHNS and CDR2 as SASEGT. CDR3 length: 19 residues. CDR3 protein: CASRSWTSGTPGGTDTQYF. Here the CDR3 DNA reads TGTGCCAGCAGATCCTGGACTAGCGGGACCCCTGGGGGCACAGATACGCAGTATTTT.

V and J are TRBV7-6 and TRBJ2-1, with D possibly TRBD2 on 5 matching bases. Trimming pared 5 bases from V and 1 base from J, leaving 15 bases between. CDR1 is SGHVS, CDR2 FNYEAQ, per germline. This CDR3 spans 16 amino acids. CDR3 amino acids: CASSPQRRSSYNEQFF. The CDR3 DNA reads TGTGCCAGCAGCCCTCAAAGGAGGTCTTCCTACAATGAGCAGTTCTTC. The full variable domain, completed using reference TRBV7-6 and TRBJ2-1, is GAGVSQSPRYKVTKRGQDVALRCDPISGHVSLYWYRQALGQGPEFLTYFNYEAQQDKSGLPNDRFSAERPEGSISTLTIQRTEQRDSAMYRCASSPQRRSSYNEQFFGPGTRLTVL.

The chain has TRBV13 and TRBJ2-7, with D maybe TRBD2 (6 bases). This CDR3 is 14 amino acids long. Trimming shortened V by 7 bases and J by 2 bases, and 15 bases separated the two germline ends. Germline V CDR1 and CDR2: PRHDT, FYEKMQ (reference sequence). CDR3 nucleotide sequence: TGTGCCAGCACCCGGTGGGAGGAGACCTACGAGCAGTACTTC. Protein: CASTRWEETYEQYF.

This clonotype has more than one count but fewer than ten. The chain joins TRBV6-5 to TRBJ2-7; weak D call: TRBD1 (5 bases). Deletions cut 5 bases from V and 1 base from J, with 15 bases between. The CDR3 is made up of 15 amino acids. Germline CDR1 MNHEY, CDR2 SVGAGI. The DNA for the CDR3 is TGTGCCAGCAGTACCCTTTCACAGGTATCCTACGAGCAGTACTTC. As protein: CASSTLSQVSYEQYF.

V usage is TRBV19 and J usage is TRBJ2-4, with D unresolved. The CDR3 is 14 amino acids. V lost 7 bases, J lost 1 base, and 11 bases lay in between. Germline V CDR1 and CDR2: LNHDA, SQIVND (reference sequence). CDR3 in DNA: TGTGCCAGTATGGAACGAGCGGCCAAAAACATTCAGTACTTC. Amino acids: CASMERAAKNIQYF. The full variable domain, in which reference TRBV19 and TRBJ2-4 provide the parts outside the CDR3, is DGGITQSPKYLFRKEGQNVTLSCEQNLNHDAMYWYRQDPGQGLRLIYYSQIVNDFQKGDIAEGYSVSREKKESFPLTVTSAQKNPTAFYLCASMERAAKNIQYFGAGTRLSVL.

This clonotype came up a few times. The chain couples TRBV20-1 to TRBJ2-7, with 7 nucleotides matching TRBD1. V trimming: 6 bases; J trimming: 6 bases; junction bases outside the gene matches: 14. Germline CDR1 reads DFQATT; CDR2 reads SNEGSKA (reference sequence). The CDR3 loop spans 14 amino acids. CDR3 amino acids: CSAQRARGPREQYF. The CDR3 bases are TGCAGTGCCCAACGAGCGAGGGGGCCCCGCGAGCAGTACTTC.

This clonotype was counted many times. V is TRBV6-6 and J is TRBJ2-7; D might be TRBD1 (5 bases). V lost 2 bases and J 1 base, leaving 12 bases between the germline ends. The CDR3 sequence is 15 residues long. The germline V gene has CDR1 MNHNY and CDR2 SVGAGI (reference sequence). The CDR3: CASSYAQGTSYEQYF. DNA for the CDR3: TGTGCCAGCAGTTACGCTCAGGGCACTTCCTACGAGCAGTACTTC.

J is TRBJ2-7 and V is TRBV18; the D gene is possibly TRBD1 (5 bases). This CDR3 contains 11 residues. From germline, CDR1 is KGHSH and CDR2 LQKENI. V was clipped by 5 bases and J by 12 bases, with 14 bases between them. CDR3 protein: CASSTETVWYF. As DNA, the CDR3 is TGTGCCAGCTCAACTGAGACAGTCTGGTACTTC.

This clonotype was recorded a few times. The chain combines TRBV13 with TRBJ2-1; 11 bases map to TRBD2. The CDR3 has 16 residues. Germline lookup yields CDR1 PRHDT and CDR2 FYEKMQ (reference sequence). V shed 6 bases, J shed 0 bases, and the junction held 4 bases outside the gene matches. DNA of the CDR3: TGTGCCAGCAGAGATAGCGGGAGGGCCTCCTACAATGAGCAGTTCTTC. It codes for CASRDSGRASYNEQFF.

This clonotype came up a few times. The V gene is TRBV25-1, the J gene TRBJ2-1; D is perhaps TRBD2 (6 bases). Trimming removed 3 bases at V and 3 bases at J, with 12 bases between. Germline CDR1 reads MGHDK; CDR2 reads SYGVNS. The CDR3 runs to 15 residues. This CDR3 is CASSERDPYYNEQFF. DNA for the CDR3: TGTGCCAGCAGTGAGCGGGATCCCTACTACAATGAGCAGTTCTTC.

For this clonotype: Being one base from a much bigger clone, this may be a read error. The rearrangement joins TRBV6-6 to TRBJ2-1; 9 bases match TRBD1. The CDR3 loop spans 13 amino acids. CDR1 and CDR2 (germline): MNHNY, SVGAGI (reference sequence). Germline trimming cut 9 bases from V and 2 bases from J; bases unmatched to any gene: 2. The CDR3 DNA follows: TGTGCCAGTGGGACAGGGACCTACAATGAGCAGTTCTTC. Residues: CASGTGTYNEQFF.

This clonotype was seen a handful of times. The rearrangement uses TRBV28 and TRBJ1-2, with 10 nucleotides matching TRBD1. Germline trimming cut 10 bases from V and 4 bases from J; bases unmatched to any gene: 18. Germline lookup yields CDR1 MDHEN and CDR2 SYDVKM. The CDR3 is 17 amino acids. The CDR3 sequence is CATESIGTGALGYGYTF. The CDR3 nucleotides are TGTGCCACCGAGAGCATCGGGACAGGGGCCCTCGGCTATGGCTACACCTTC.

This chain uses TRBV30 with TRBJ1-1; 10 bases fit TRBD1. The germline V gene encodes CDR1 GTSNPN and CDR2 SVGIG (reference sequence). The CDR3 contains 14 residues. Trimming removed 5 bases from V and 1 base from J; junction bases left unmatched: 4. For the CDR3, the DNA is TGTGCCTGGGACAGGGGGCGGAAGAACACTGAAGCTTTCTTT. Its translation is CAWDRGRKNTEAFF.

This clonotype was seen more than once but under ten times. The chain combines TRBV5-1 with TRBJ1-2; 9 bases fit TRBD1. V was pared by 1 base and J by 4 bases, with 2 bases of the junction left unmatched. The CDR3 runs 14 residues. Germline CDR1 is SGHRS and CDR2 is YFSETQ. The CDR3 is CASSLTGGAYGYTF. The CDR3 DNA reads TGCGCCAGCAGCTTGACAGGGGGCGCCTATGGCTACACCTTC.

This clonotype was counted a few times. The V call is TRBV4-3, the J call TRBJ2-7; 7 bases match TRBD2. CDR3 length: 15 residues. The V and J ends lost 3 bases and 1 base, in that order; junction bases with no gene match: 6. CDR1 and CDR2 from the germline V gene are LGHNA and YSLEER. The CDR3 sequence is CASSHSPGGSYEQYF. The CDR3 nucleotides are TGCGCCAGCAGCCATTCTCCCGGGGGGTCCTACGAGCAGTACTTC.

This clonotype was observed at least ten times. This chain links TRBV6-5 with TRBJ1-1, with no clear D. This CDR3 is built from 15 residues. The germline V and J ends were trimmed by 2 bases and 0 bases, with 10 bases remaining between them. Germline values: CDR1 MNHEY, CDR2 SVGAGI. The CDR3 DNA sequence: TGTGCCAGCAGTTACCAGGACGGGCTGAACACTGAAGCTTTCTTT. The encoded protein is CASSYQDGLNTEAFF.

CDR3 sequence: CAWSSGSLNEQFF. The CDR3 DNA reads as TGTGCCTGGAGCAGCGGGTCCCTTAATGAGCAGTTCTTC. The V gene is TRBV30, the J gene TRBJ2-1; a possible D gene is TRBD2 (6 bases). Germline V gene data show CDR1 as GTSNPN and CDR2 as SVGIG (reference sequence). V lost 3 bases to trimming and J lost 7 bases, with 13 bases between them. The CDR3 is made up of 13 amino acids.

This chain links TRBV20-1 with TRBJ2-3; D remains unclear. V shed 0 bases and J shed 2 bases, with 6 bases lying between them. Germline lookup yields CDR1 DFQATT and CDR2 SNEGSKA (reference sequence). This CDR3 is built from 13 residues. CDR3: CSARETITDTQYF. Here the CDR3 DNA reads TGCAGTGCTAGAGAGACAATCACAGATACGCAGTATTTT.